This T cell receptor beta chain comes out of a study of cytomegalovirus exposure and HLA in healthy donors. A remark on this clone: Its antigen is undetermined.

Germline V gives CDR1 SEHNR, CDR2 FQNEAQ (reference sequence). The CDR3 loop spans 13 amino acids. V lost 4 bases and J lost 4, with 10 bases in between. Whole-study findings and limits: TCR beta sequences numbering fewer than 20,000 were associated with HLA alleles at 0.05 false discovery rate in a later analysis. With further analysis later on, most CMV-associated TCR beta chains appeared HLA-restricted. According to the study, 160 or so TCR beta chains were cytomegalovirus-associated.

Amplification used 60 Vbeta primers and 13 Jbeta primers. The repertoire was sequenced with immunoSEQ multiplex PCR; TCRdb's copy has only in-frame clones and lacks some. Of 110,000 or so clones in the sample, 70% to 85% were seen once. The sequenced sample consisted of PBMCs. The clonotype was recovered from a woman aged 18-30 years in good health and CMV-seronegative. V gene TRBV7-9 combines with J gene TRBJ1-2; no firm D call. This chain's CDR3 is CASSSGSTYGYTF. The CDR3 DNA is TGTGCCAGCAGCTCAGGCAGCACCTATGGCTACACCTTC.